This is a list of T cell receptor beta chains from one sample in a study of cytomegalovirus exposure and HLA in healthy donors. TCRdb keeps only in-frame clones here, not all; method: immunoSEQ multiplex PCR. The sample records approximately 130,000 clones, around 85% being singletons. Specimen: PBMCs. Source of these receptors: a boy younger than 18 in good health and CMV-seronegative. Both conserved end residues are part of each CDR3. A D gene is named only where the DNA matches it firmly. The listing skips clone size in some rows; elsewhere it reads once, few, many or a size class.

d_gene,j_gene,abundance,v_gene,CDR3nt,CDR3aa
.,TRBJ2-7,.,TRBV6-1,TGTGCCAGCAGTGAAAGACCTGATACAGGGAGAGAGCAGTACTTC,CASSERPDTGREQYF
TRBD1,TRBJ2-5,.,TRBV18,TGTGCCAGCTCACTACAGACAGGGGGCCAAGAGACCCAGTACTTC,CASSLQTGGQETQYF
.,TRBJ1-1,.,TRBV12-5,TGTGCTAGTGGGTCGTTCCAGGGGATAAACCCTGAAGCTTTCTTT,CASGSFQGINPEAFF
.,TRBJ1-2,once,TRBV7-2,TGTGCCAGCAGCTTACCCGACGGGGTAAGGTATGGCTACACCTTC,CASSLPDGVRYGYTF
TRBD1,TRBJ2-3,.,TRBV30,TGTGCCTGGAGGGGACAGAGCACAGATACGCAGTATTTT,CAWRGQSTDTQYF
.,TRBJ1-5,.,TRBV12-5,TGTGCTAGTGGACAGGATAGCAATCAGCCCCAGCATTTT,CASGQDSNQPQHF
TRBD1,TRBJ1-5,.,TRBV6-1,TGTGCCAGCAGTTTACGGGACAGGGGGAATCAGCCCCAGCATTTT,CASSLRDRGNQPQHF
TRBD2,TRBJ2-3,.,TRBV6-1,TGTGCCAGCAGTGCCAGGACTAGCGGGAGTAGCGTAGGAGATACGCAGTATTTT,CASSARTSGSSVGDTQYF
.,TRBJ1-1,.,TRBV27,TGTGCCAGCAGTCCGCAGAGGGTGAATACTGAAGCTTTCTTT,CASSPQRVNTEAFF
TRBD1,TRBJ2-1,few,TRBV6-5,TGTGCCAGCAGTTTTCCCGGACAGGGAATTAACAATGAGCAGTTCTTC,CASSFPGQGINNEQFF
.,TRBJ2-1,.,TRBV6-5,TGTGCCAGCAGTCCCGCGGGATGGGATGAGCAGTTCTTC,CASSPAGWDEQFF
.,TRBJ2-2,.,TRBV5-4,TGTGCAACTGTGGGCCCGGACACCGGGGAGCTGTTTTTT,CATVGPDTGELFF
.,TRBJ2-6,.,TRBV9,TGTGCCAGCAGCGTATGGGAGGCTGGGGCCAACGTCCTGACTTTC,CASSVWEAGANVLTF
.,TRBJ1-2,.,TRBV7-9,TGTTCCAGCAGCTTAGTTGGTACGCGGGTACATGGCTACACCTTC,CSSSLVGTRVHGYTF
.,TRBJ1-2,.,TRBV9,TGTGCCAGCAGCTCAAGGACAGATGGCTACACCTTC,CASSSRTDGYTF
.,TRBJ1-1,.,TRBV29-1,TGCAGCGCCCATGCCCCGCGGCAGAACACTGAAGCTTTCTTT,CSAHAPRQNTEAFF
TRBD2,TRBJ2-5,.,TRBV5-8,TGTGCCAGCAGCCTCGGGACTATCCAAGAGACCCAGTACTTC,CASSLGTIQETQYF
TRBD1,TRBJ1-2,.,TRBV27,TGTGCCAGCAGTTTATCGAGCTTCGACAGGGCGGTAAACTATGGCTACACCTTC,CASSLSSFDRAVNYGYTF
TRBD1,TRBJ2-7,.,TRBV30,TGTGCCTGGAGTGTAAGTAGCAGGGGGCATGGCGAGCAGTACTTC,CAWSVSSRGHGEQYF
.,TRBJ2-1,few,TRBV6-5,TGTGCCAGCAGTTACGGGGCAGGGCGCAATGAGCAGTTCTTC,CASSYGAGRNEQFF
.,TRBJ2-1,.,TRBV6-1,TGTGCCAGCAGCGCAATAGCGGAACCATACAATGAGCAGTTCTTC,CASSAIAEPYNEQFF
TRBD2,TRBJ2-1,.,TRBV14,TGTGCCAGCAGCCCTCGGACTAGCGGGAGCGTAGGTGAGCAGTTCTTC,CASSPRTSGSVGEQFF
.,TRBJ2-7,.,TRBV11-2,TGTGCCAGCAGCTTAGATGTGGAGAGGTCCTACGAGCAGTACTTC,CASSLDVERSYEQYF
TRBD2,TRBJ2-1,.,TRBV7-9,TGTGCCAGCAGCTTCGGGACTACCGATTACAATGAGCAGTTCTTC,CASSFGTTDYNEQFF
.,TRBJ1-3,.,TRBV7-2,TGTGCCAGCAGCTTAACGTCAGGGATGGGAAACACCATATATTTT,CASSLTSGMGNTIYF
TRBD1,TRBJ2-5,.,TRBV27,TGTGCCAGCAGCCAACTGGCAGGGGGAGAGACCCAGTACTTC,CASSQLAGGETQYF
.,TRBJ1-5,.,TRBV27,TGTGCCAGCAGTTTTACAGCCTATAGCAATCAGCCCCAGCATTTT,CASSFTAYSNQPQHF
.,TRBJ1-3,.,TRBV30,TGTGCCTGGAGTTCCGGACAGTTCTCTGGAAACACCATATATTTT,CAWSSGQFSGNTIYF
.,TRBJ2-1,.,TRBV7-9,TGTGCCAGCAGAGGCGACCCGGGGGCCTACAATGAGCAGTTCTTC,CASRGDPGAYNEQFF
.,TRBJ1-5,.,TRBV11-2,TGTGCCAGCAGCCGGGGGGCAGGGGAGGAACAGCCCCAGCATTTT,CASSRGAGEEQPQHF
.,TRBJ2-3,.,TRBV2,TGTGCCAGCGGGGGGGGCCGGATGGAACCCCAAGATACGCAGTATTTT,CASGGGRMEPQDTQYF